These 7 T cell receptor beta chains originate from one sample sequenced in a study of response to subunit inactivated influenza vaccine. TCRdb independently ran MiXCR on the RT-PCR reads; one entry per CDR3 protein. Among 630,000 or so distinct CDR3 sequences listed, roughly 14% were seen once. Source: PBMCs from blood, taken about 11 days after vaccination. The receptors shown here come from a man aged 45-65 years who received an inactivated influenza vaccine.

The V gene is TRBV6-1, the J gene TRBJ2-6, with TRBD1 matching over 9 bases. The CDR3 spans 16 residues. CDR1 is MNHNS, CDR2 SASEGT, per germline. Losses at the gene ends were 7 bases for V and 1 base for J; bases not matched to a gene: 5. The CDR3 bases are TGTGCCAGCACCCGGGACAGGGTTTCTGGGGCCAACGTCCTGACTTTC. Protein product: CASTRDRVSGANVLTF.

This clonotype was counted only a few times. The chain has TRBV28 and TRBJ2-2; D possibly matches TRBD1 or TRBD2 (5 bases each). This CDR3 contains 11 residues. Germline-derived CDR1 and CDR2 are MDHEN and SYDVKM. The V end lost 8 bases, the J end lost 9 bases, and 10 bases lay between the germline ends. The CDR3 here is CASGTRRELFF. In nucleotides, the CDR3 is TGTGCCAGCGGGACCCGCCGGGAGCTGTTTTTT.

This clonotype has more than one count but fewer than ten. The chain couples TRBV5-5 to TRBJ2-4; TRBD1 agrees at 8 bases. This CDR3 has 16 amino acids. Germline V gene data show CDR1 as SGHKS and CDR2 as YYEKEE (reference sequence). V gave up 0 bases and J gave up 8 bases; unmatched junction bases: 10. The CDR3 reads CASSLEARGLVDIQYF. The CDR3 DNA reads TGTGCCAGCAGCTTGGAAGCCAGGGGGCTGGTGGACATTCAGTACTTC. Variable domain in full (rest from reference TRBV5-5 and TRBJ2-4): DAGVTQSPTHLIKTRGQQVTLRCSPISGHKSVSWYQQVLGQGPQFIFQYYEKEERGRGNFPDRFSARQFPNYSSELNVNALLLGDSALYLCASSLEARGLVDIQYFGAGTRLSVL.

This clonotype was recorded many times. The CDR3 protein is CASSSGTEERYTF. CDR3 DNA sequence: TGCGCCAGCAGCTCCGGGACAGAGGAACGCTACACCTTC. The gene calls are TRBV5-1 and TRBJ1-2; TRBD1 matches 7 bases. With V trimmed by 3 bases and J by 9 bases, 8 bases remained unmatched. Germline V gene lookup returns CDR1 SGHRS and CDR2 YFSETQ. This CDR3 region has 13 residues.

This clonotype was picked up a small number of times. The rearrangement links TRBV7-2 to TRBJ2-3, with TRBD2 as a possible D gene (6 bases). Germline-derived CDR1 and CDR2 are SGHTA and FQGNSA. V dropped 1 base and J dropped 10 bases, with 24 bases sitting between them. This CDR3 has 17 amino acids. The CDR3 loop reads CASSLGSGRDSSLSQYF. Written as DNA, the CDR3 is TGTGCCAGCAGCTTAGGGTCTGGGCGGGACTCTTCTCTCTCGCAGTATTTT.

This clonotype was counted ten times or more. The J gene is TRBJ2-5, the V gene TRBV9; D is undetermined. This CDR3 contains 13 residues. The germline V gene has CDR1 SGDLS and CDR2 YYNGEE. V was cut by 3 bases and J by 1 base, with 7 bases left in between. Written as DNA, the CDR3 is TGTGCCAGCAGCGGCGGAGTCCAAGAGACCCAGTACTTC. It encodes CASSGGVQETQYF. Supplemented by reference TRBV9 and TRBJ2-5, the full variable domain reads DSGVTQTPKHLITATGQRVTLRCSPRSGDLSVYWYQQSLDQGLQFLIQYYNGEERAKGNILERFSAQQFPDLHSELNLSSLELGDSALYFCASSGGVQETQYFGPGTRLLVL.

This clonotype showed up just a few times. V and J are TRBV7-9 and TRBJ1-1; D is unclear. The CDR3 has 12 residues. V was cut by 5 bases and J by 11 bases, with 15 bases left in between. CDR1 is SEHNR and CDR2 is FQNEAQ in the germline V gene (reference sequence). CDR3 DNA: TGTGCCAGCAGCCCCGGACCGCTGGAGGCTTTCTTT. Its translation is CASSPGPLEAFF.